This T cell receptor beta chain was sequenced during a study of blood T cell repertoires in COVID-19. V gave up 1 base and J gave up 4 bases, with 8 bases separating them. The CDR3 is 14 amino acids. Germline-derived CDR1 and CDR2 are GTSNPN and SVGIG (reference sequence). This clone was found a few times. Clones were sequenced by immunoSEQ multiplex PCR, and TCRdb holds only the in-frame ones, with some missing. The sample has over 90,000 clones, around 74% seen once. This chain uses TRBV30 with TRBJ2-6; no clear D. Sequenced sample: peripheral blood. This TCR came from a man between 65 and 85 years old with COVID-19, enrolled during active disease. This CDR3 reads CAWSDTLGANVLTF. The CDR3 DNA reads TGTGCCTGGAGTGACACCCTGGGGGCCAACGTCCTGACTTTC.